These T cell receptor beta chains were read from a single sample in a study of CD8 T cells in Susac syndrome. Via MiXCR, TCRdb re-called the immunoSEQ multiplex PCR reads, giving one row per CDR3 protein. This sample has around 130,000 distinct CDR3 sequences, with 65% to 90% found just once. The sequencing sample was made of CD8+ T cells from PBMCs. The receptors originated from a human donor with multiple sclerosis. Each CDR3 is given with its conserved first and last residue. The D gene is left open where the match is weak. Clone size is given for some rows only: seen once, a few or many times, or a class if the clone is expanded.

D gene: .; J gene: TRBJ1-1; clone size: .; V gene: TRBV27; CDR3 protein: CASSLIGGTEAFF; CDR3 DNA: TGTGCCAGCAGTTTAATCGGGGGCACTGAAGCTTTCTTT
D gene: TRBD1; J gene: TRBJ2-7; clone size: .; V gene: TRBV30; CDR3 protein: CAFDRVGPYEQYF; CDR3 DNA: TGTGCCTTTGACAGGGTAGGCCCCTACGAGCAGTACTTC
D gene: TRBD2; J gene: TRBJ2-1; clone size: once; V gene: TRBV5-6; CDR3 protein: CASSLAGGLFSQFF; CDR3 DNA: TGTGCCAGCAGCTTGGCGGGAGGGCTCTTTTCCCAGTTCTTC
D gene: .; J gene: TRBJ2-1; clone size: .; V gene: TRBV27; CDR3 protein: CASRTLESSYNEQFF; CDR3 DNA: TGTGCCAGCAGGACGTTAGAGAGCTCCTACAATGAGCAGTTCTTC
D gene: .; J gene: TRBJ2-7; clone size: .; V gene: TRBV5-6; CDR3 protein: CASSSDPSYEQYF; CDR3 DNA: TGTGCCAGCAGCTCAGACCCCTCCTACGAGCAGTACTTC
D gene: .; J gene: TRBJ1-2; clone size: few; V gene: TRBV4-1; CDR3 protein: CASSQDLGSVEYGYTF; CDR3 DNA: TGCGCCAGCAGCCAAGATTTGGGCAGCGTAGAATATGGCTACACCTTC
D gene: .; J gene: TRBJ1-2; clone size: .; V gene: TRBV29-1; CDR3 protein: CSVEEGGVGYTF; CDR3 DNA: TGCAGCGTTGAAGAGGGGGGAGTAGGCTACACCTTC
D gene: .; J gene: TRBJ1-2; clone size: .; V gene: TRBV30; CDR3 protein: CAWSPIGYGYTF; CDR3 DNA: TGTGCCTGGAGTCCCATTGGTTATGGCTACACCTTC
D gene: .; J gene: TRBJ1-3; clone size: .; V gene: TRBV4-1; CDR3 protein: CASSQDQGSGNTIYF; CDR3 DNA: TGCGCCAGCAGCCAAGATCAGGGATCTGGAAACACCATATATTTT
D gene: .; J gene: TRBJ2-5; clone size: .; V gene: TRBV7-8; CDR3 protein: CASTHPVTRRETQYF; CDR3 DNA: TGTGCCAGCACCCACCCCGTGACGCGCCGTGAGACCCAGTACTTC
D gene: TRBD2; J gene: TRBJ2-1; clone size: .; V gene: TRBV19; CDR3 protein: CASSPGLAGYNEQFF; CDR3 DNA: TGTGCCAGTAGCCCGGGACTAGCGGGTTACAATGAGCAGTTCTTC
D gene: TRBD1; J gene: TRBJ1-5; clone size: .; V gene: TRBV4-1; CDR3 protein: CASSQSPPGTGFGQPQHF; CDR3 DNA: TGCGCCAGCAGCCAATCCCCTCCCGGGACAGGGTTTGGGCAGCCCCAGCATTTT
D gene: .; J gene: TRBJ2-2; clone size: .; V gene: TRBV12-3/TRBV12-4; CDR3 protein: CASSLGTEWNTGELFF; CDR3 DNA: TGTGCCAGCAGTTTAGGGACAGAATGGAACACCGGGGAGCTGTTTTTT
D gene: TRBD2; J gene: TRBJ2-4; clone size: .; V gene: TRBV7-6; CDR3 protein: CASSPGITSAELKNIQYF; CDR3 DNA: TGTGCCAGCAGCCCCGGGATTACTAGCGCCGAATTGAAAAACATTCAGTACTTC
D gene: .; J gene: TRBJ2-7; clone size: .; V gene: TRBV7-9; CDR3 protein: CASSLVEQGLNEQYF; CDR3 DNA: TGTGCCAGCAGCTTAGTAGAACAGGGACTAAACGAGCAGTACTTC
D gene: .; J gene: TRBJ2-1; clone size: .; V gene: TRBV7-6; CDR3 protein: CASSLYGQSSYNEQFF; CDR3 DNA: TGTGCCAGCAGTTTATACGGGCAGAGCTCCTACAATGAGCAGTTCTTC
D gene: .; J gene: TRBJ1-4; clone size: .; V gene: TRBV14; CDR3 protein: CASSHPMGGLEEKLFF; CDR3 DNA: TGTGCCAGCAGCCACCCCATGGGAGGGTTGGAGGAAAAACTGTTTTTT
D gene: .; J gene: TRBJ2-3; clone size: .; V gene: TRBV4-1; CDR3 protein: CASSQEVRPSTDTQYF; CDR3 DNA: TGCGCCAGCAGCCAAGAGGTGCGGCCGAGCACAGATACGCAGTATTTT
D gene: .; J gene: TRBJ2-3; clone size: .; V gene: TRBV29-1; CDR3 protein: CSVAHARTDTQYF; CDR3 DNA: TGCAGCGTTGCCCACGCCCGGACCGATACGCAGTATTTT
D gene: TRBD2; J gene: TRBJ2-1; clone size: few; V gene: TRBV24-1; CDR3 protein: CATSDLSGRAGNEQFF; CDR3 DNA: TGTGCCACCAGTGATCTTAGCGGGAGGGCCGGCAATGAGCAGTTCTTC
D gene: .; J gene: TRBJ2-7; clone size: .; V gene: TRBV5-1; CDR3 protein: CASSLGGYEQYF; CDR3 DNA: TGTGCCAGCAGCTTGGGGGGCTACGAGCAGTACTTC
D gene: TRBD1; J gene: TRBJ1-2; clone size: .; V gene: TRBV27; CDR3 protein: CATGTGLNYGYTF; CDR3 DNA: TGTGCCACCGGGACAGGACTAAACTATGGCTACACCTTC
D gene: .; J gene: TRBJ1-5; clone size: .; V gene: TRBV19; CDR3 protein: CASDSGYQPQHF; CDR3 DNA: TGTGCCAGTGACTCCGGGTATCAGCCCCAGCATTTT
D gene: .; J gene: TRBJ1-2; clone size: .; V gene: TRBV27; CDR3 protein: CASSGIGYGYTF; CDR3 DNA: TGTGCCAGCAGTGGAATCGGCTATGGCTACACCTTC
D gene: TRBD2; J gene: TRBJ2-5; clone size: .; V gene: TRBV4-1; CDR3 protein: CASSQGGGGSETQYF; CDR3 DNA: TGCGCCAGCAGCCAAGGCGGGGGGGGGAGCGAGACCCAGTACTTC